Sequencing of this T cell receptor beta chain was carried out in a study of T-cell reconstitution after alpha-beta-depleted transplantation in children. This clonotype was detected only a few times. The ends lost 11 bases at V and 8 bases at J; junction bases unmatched: 11. CDR3 size: 13 residues. Molecular barcoding with unique molecular identifiers was used for the TCRbeta library. One entry per CDR3 protein results from TCRdb running MiXCR on the PCR reads. Of hundreds of thousands of distinct CDR3 sequences in the sample, 16% were seen once. The sequence derives from a human donor who donated a stem cell graft to a child with acute myeloid leukemia. The sample consisted of PBMCs from the stem cell graft donor, taken from the stem cell graft. This chain joins TRBV12-3 or TRBV12-4 and TRBJ1-2, with TRBD1 matching 10 bases. The CDR3 nucleotides read TGTGCCGGAAAGGACAGGGGGGCGCGGGGCTACACCTTC. This translates into CAGKDRGARGYTF.